This TCR beta chain was sequenced during a study of identical twins. General study results and limits: It was cross-sectional statistical analysis, not following the same donors, that the conclusions relied on.

The cDNA had a unique molecular identifier and a template-switch universal primer site. TCRdb re-derived calls from the 5' RACE reads in MiXCR, one entry per CDR3 protein. The sample has 550,000 to 700,000 distinct CDR3 sequences, approximately 22% seen once. The germline gives CDR1 DFQATT, CDR2 SNEGSKA (reference sequence). CDR3 size: 12 residues. As concerns this clonotype: Its antigen is not known. With a much larger clone just one base away, this may be a read error.

These same data were also listed under a study on T cells expressing NK-cell markers. That paper adds: It was sorted CD3+CD56+NKG2C+, CD3+CD56+NKG2C- and CD3+CD56-NKG2C+ T cells that supplied the TCR beta repertoires. The same clonotypes also predominated in the CD3+CD56-NKG2C+ fraction of several donors.

The clonotype was recovered from a woman aged 18 to 35 in good health. The rearrangement joins TRBV20-1 to TRBJ2-7, with no clear D. The material sequenced was PBMCs. CDR3 in DNA: TGCTGTGCTAGAAGCCAGCTCCACGAGCAGTACTTC. Translation: CCARSQLHEQYF.